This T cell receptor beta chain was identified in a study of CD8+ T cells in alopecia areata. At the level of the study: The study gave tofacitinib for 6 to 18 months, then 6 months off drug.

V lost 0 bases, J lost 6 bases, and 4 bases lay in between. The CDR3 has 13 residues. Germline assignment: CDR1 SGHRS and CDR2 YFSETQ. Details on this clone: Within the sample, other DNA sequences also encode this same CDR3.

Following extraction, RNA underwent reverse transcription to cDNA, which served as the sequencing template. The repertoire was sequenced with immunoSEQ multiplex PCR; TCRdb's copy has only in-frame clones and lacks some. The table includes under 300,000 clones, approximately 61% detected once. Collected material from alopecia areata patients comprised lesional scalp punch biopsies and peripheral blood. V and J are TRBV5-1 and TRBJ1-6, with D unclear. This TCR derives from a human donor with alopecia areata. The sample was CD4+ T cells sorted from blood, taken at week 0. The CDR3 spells CASSLDSNSPLHF. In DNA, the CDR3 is TGCGCCAGCAGCTTGGACAGTAATTCACCCCTCCACTTT.